These T cell receptor beta chains were read from a single sample in a study of blood T cell repertoires in COVID-19. Method: immunoSEQ multiplex PCR; TCRdb's copy keeps in-frame clones and lacks some. The table records over 80,000 clones, roughly nine tenths of them present only once. The sequencing input was peripheral blood. These receptors were collected from a human donor with active COVID-19. The donor label of this sample is uncertain. CDR3s include the opening cysteine and the closing phenylalanine or tryptophan. A D gene is named only where the DNA matches it firmly. Rows give clone size only sometimes, using once, few, many, or a class for an expanded clone.

>TRBV7-2|NA|TRBJ1-3|NA
TGTGCCAGCAGCTTAGGGGACTGGTTGGACACCATATATTTT
CASSLGDWLDTIYF
>TRBV10-3|NA|TRBJ2-7|NA
TGTGCAGTCCAGATGAAAGACGAGCAGTACTTC
CAVQMKDEQYF
>TRBV5-1|NA|TRBJ2-3|NA
TGCGCCAGCGGGACTGGCGACCGGGATACGCAGTATTTT
CASGTGDRDTQYF
>TRBV6-6|TRBD2|TRBJ2-3|NA
TGTGCCAGCAGTCTCACGCGGGGGGGAGTCACAGATACGCAGTATTTT
CASSLTRGGVTDTQYF
>TRBV19|TRBD1|TRBJ2-4|once
TGTGCCAGTAGTATCCCCGCCGGGACAGATCTAGCCAAAAACATTCAGTACTTC
CASSIPAGTDLAKNIQYF
>TRBV10-3|NA|TRBJ1-1|once
TGTGCCAGCCAACAGGGGAACACTGAAGCTTTCTTT
CASQQGNTEAFF
>TRBV5-3|TRBD2|TRBJ2-5|NA
TGTGCCAGAAGCTTTCCAGCGGGGACGCGAGAGACCCAGTACTTC
CARSFPAGTRETQYF
>TRBV15|TRBD2|TRBJ2-1|NA
TGTGCCACCAGCAGCGGGGGGGCCTACAATGAGCAGTTCTTC
CATSSGGAYNEQFF
>TRBV6-1|NA|TRBJ1-5|NA
TGTGCCAGCAGTGAAGCCGGAGGAAAAAATCAGCCCCAGCATTTT
CASSEAGGKNQPQHF
>TRBV5-1|NA|TRBJ1-2|NA
TGCGCCAGCAGCTTTCAGGGAAGCCTCTATGGCTACACCTTC
CASSFQGSLYGYTF
>TRBV24-1|NA|TRBJ2-3|NA
TGTGCCACCAGTGGGCTAGCGCCGGATACGCAGTATTTT
CATSGLAPDTQYF
>TRBV4-1|TRBD1|TRBJ1-1|NA
TGCGCCAGCAGGTTAACAGGGGTGACAACGAAAGCTTTCTTT
CASRLTGVTTKAFF
>TRBV2|NA|TRBJ1-1|few
TGTGCCAGCAGCAACGGGAAGAACACTGAAGCTTTCTTT
CASSNGKNTEAFF
>TRBV7-9|TRBD1|TRBJ2-1|once
TGTGCCAGCAGCTCCTCCGGGACAGGGGTCCACAATGAGCAGTTCTTC
CASSSSGTGVHNEQFF
>TRBV19|TRBD2|TRBJ2-5|NA
TGTGCCACCGCGGGGGGCCCGCGGGAGACCCAGTACTTC
CATAGGPRETQYF
>TRBV2|TRBD1|TRBJ1-4|NA
TGTGCCAGCAGGCTCGGGACAGGGGGTGAAAAACTGTTTTTT
CASRLGTGGEKLFF
>TRBV19|TRBD2|TRBJ2-5|NA
TGTGCCAGTAGTAATCCTAGCGGGGGTCTGACTCAAGAGACCCAGTACTTC
CASSNPSGGLTQETQYF
>TRBV5-1|NA|TRBJ2-3|NA
TGCGCCAGCAGCCTGGAGGGACTTTCTACGCAGTATTTT
CASSLEGLSTQYF
>TRBV5-1|TRBD1|TRBJ2-7|NA
TGCGCCAGCAGCCAGGGACAGGGGCCCTACGAGCAGTACTTC
CASSQGQGPYEQYF
>TRBV5-1|TRBD1|TRBJ1-4|NA
TGCGCCAGCAGCCTAAGGACAGGGATCGCAAAACTGTTTTTT
CASSLRTGIAKLFF
>TRBV6-5|NA|TRBJ1-6|NA
TGTGCCAGCAGCTCCACGTTCGGGATCAATTCACCCCTCCACTTT
CASSSTFGINSPLHF
>TRBV5-6|TRBD1|TRBJ2-7|NA
TGTGCCAGCAGCCAGGGACAGGGTAAGAACGAGCAGTACTTC
CASSQGQGKNEQYF
>TRBV14|NA|TRBJ2-6|NA
TGTGCCAGCAGCCAAGATCGTCAGGTGACACTTTCTGGGGCCAACGTCCTGACTTTC
CASSQDRQVTLSGANVLTF